This T cell receptor (beta chain) comes out of a study of blood T cell repertoires in COVID-19. All recovered Cohort 3 donors got two negative PCRs, got clearance, or saw symptom resolution. Germline V lookup: CDR1 WSHSY, CDR2 SAAADI. Trimming took 5 bases from V and 7 from J, leaving 9 bases between them. There are 12 residues in the CDR3. Original analysis: Amplifying reference gene primers gave estimates of nucleated cell counts. Using immunoSEQ multiplex PCR, the repertoire was profiled, and TCRdb retains in-frame clones only, with some absent. V and J calls and clone size are as listed in that table; D and trimming were resolved from the DNA. The data contain about 270,000 clones, roughly nine tenths of them singletons.

The sequenced sample was PBMCs or T cells enriched from blood (not recorded which). This sequence originates from a woman aged 18-35 years who had recovered from COVID-19. The gene calls are TRBV10-2 and TRBJ2-1, with D maybe TRBD2 (5 bases). The DNA for the CDR3 is TGCGCCAGCAGTCGGACTGGGAATGAGCAGTTCTTC. Translating it yields CASSRTGNEQFF.